These T cell receptor beta chains were read from a single sample in a study of T cell repertoires in ileal Crohn's disease. Profiling relied on immunoSEQ multiplex PCR, and the TCRdb table lists in-frame clones only, not all of them. The sample comprises some 17,000 clones, about 76% of which are singletons, and about 4% rests with the top ten. The source material was ileal tissue. Receptor source: an adult with Crohn's disease. The CDR3 runs from the conserved cysteine through the conserved F or W. A D gene is named only where the DNA matches it firmly. Clone sizes are given selectively: once, few, many, or a class where the clone is expanded.

>NA|TRBJ1-5|TRBV7-2|NA
TGTGCCAGCAGCTTAGGGGCAGGCGTCGGCAATCAGCCCCAGCATTTT
CASSLGAGVGNQPQHF
>NA|TRBJ1-1|TRBV6-1|NA
TGTGCCAGCAGGGACGGCGTAAACACTGAAGCTTTCTTT
CASRDGVNTEAFF
>NA|TRBJ2-2|TRBV25-1|NA
TGTGCCAGCAGTGAATCGGGCATCTACACCGGGGAGCTGTTTTTT
CASSESGIYTGELFF
>NA|TRBJ1-6|TRBV4-1|NA
TGCGCCAGCAGCCAACTCACCGTCTACTCACCCCTCCACTTT
CASSQLTVYSPLHF
>TRBD2|TRBJ2-3|TRBV19|NA
TGTGCCAGTACCCCTGGGGGGGGTTATACGCAGTATTTT
CASTPGGGYTQYF
>NA|TRBJ1-4|TRBV14|NA
TGTGCCAGCAGCCAAGTCGTGCAGGGCGAACTGTTTTTT
CASSQVVQGELFF
>NA|TRBJ1-1|TRBV5-5|few
TGTGCCAGCAGCCCGCCGATAAACACTGAAGCTTTCTTT
CASSPPINTEAFF
>NA|TRBJ2-2|TRBV6-5|NA
TGTGCCAGCAGCCCGTGGGCCTCCACCGGGGAGCTGTTTTTT
CASSPWASTGELFF
>NA|TRBJ2-2|TRBV27|few
TGTGCCAGCAGTTTGATGGGCGGGGAGCTGTTTTTT
CASSLMGGELFF
>NA|TRBJ1-6|TRBV7-8|NA
TGTGCCAGCAGCTCCAATGGGGCTTATAATTCACCCCTCCACTTT
CASSSNGAYNSPLHF
>NA|TRBJ2-1|TRBV28|NA
TGTGCCAGCAGGTCCGAGGGGGACGGGGGTCTCGGTGAGCAGTTCTTC
CASRSEGDGGLGEQFF
>TRBD2|TRBJ2-1|TRBV4-2|NA
TGTGCCAGCAGCCCGCAACTAGCGGGCCAAGAGAATGAGCAGTTCTTC
CASSPQLAGQENEQFF
>NA|TRBJ1-4|TRBV5-1|NA
TGCGCCAGCAGCTCGGTTCCGGGCCGTGCAACTAATGAAAAACTGTTTTTT
CASSSVPGRATNEKLFF
>TRBD1|TRBJ2-6|TRBV28|few
TGTGCCAGCAGTCCGCCCGGGACAGGGGCTGGGGCCAACGTCCTGACTTTC
CASSPPGTGAGANVLTF
>NA|TRBJ1-1|TRBV20-1|NA
TGCAGTGCTTCGCATAACACTGAAGCTTTCTTT
CSASHNTEAFF
>NA|TRBJ2-1|TRBV6-5|NA
TGTGCCAGCAGTTACTCAACACGGGAGCAGTTCTTC
CASSYSTREQFF
>NA|TRBJ2-7|TRBV6-5|NA
TGTGCCAGCAGTAACATCCTGGGAGACGAGCAGTACTTC
CASSNILGDEQYF
>NA|TRBJ1-5|TRBV28|once
TGTGCCAGCACCGCGACAGCAGATCAGCCCCAGCATTTT
CASTATADQPQHF
>NA|TRBJ2-2|TRBV5-6|NA
TGTGCCAGCAGCTTTGGGACCCAGATAACCGGGGAGCTGTTTTTT
CASSFGTQITGELFF
>TRBD2|TRBJ2-7|TRBV18|NA
TGTGCCAGCTCACGACCGGGACTAGCGGGAGCACTGGCCTACGAGCAGTACTTC
CASSRPGLAGALAYEQYF
>TRBD2|TRBJ2-3|TRBV7-8|NA
TGTGCCAGCAGCCTCCTGGGCGGGGGGGACACAGATACGCAGTATTTT
CASSLLGGGDTDTQYF
>TRBD1|TRBJ1-1|TRBV2|medium-sized
TGTGCCAGCAATGAGAGGAACAGGGGTAGAACTGAAGCTTTCTTT
CASNERNRGRTEAFF
>NA|TRBJ2-2|TRBV25-1|few
TGTGCCAGCGGAGGAGGGACAACTAACACCGGGGAGCTGTTTTTT
CASGGGTTNTGELFF
>NA|TRBJ1-5|TRBV28|NA
TGTGCCAGCAGCGTCAGCCCACCTGAGCCCCAGCATTTT
CASSVSPPEPQHF
>NA|TRBJ1-1|TRBV7-8|NA
TGTGCCAGCAGCTTAGAAGGTCGCACTGAAGCTTTCTTT
CASSLEGRTEAFF
>NA|TRBJ2-7|TRBV2|NA
TGTGCCAGCAGTGTAACTGTAATAAGCTCCTACGAGCAGTACTTC
CASSVTVISSYEQYF